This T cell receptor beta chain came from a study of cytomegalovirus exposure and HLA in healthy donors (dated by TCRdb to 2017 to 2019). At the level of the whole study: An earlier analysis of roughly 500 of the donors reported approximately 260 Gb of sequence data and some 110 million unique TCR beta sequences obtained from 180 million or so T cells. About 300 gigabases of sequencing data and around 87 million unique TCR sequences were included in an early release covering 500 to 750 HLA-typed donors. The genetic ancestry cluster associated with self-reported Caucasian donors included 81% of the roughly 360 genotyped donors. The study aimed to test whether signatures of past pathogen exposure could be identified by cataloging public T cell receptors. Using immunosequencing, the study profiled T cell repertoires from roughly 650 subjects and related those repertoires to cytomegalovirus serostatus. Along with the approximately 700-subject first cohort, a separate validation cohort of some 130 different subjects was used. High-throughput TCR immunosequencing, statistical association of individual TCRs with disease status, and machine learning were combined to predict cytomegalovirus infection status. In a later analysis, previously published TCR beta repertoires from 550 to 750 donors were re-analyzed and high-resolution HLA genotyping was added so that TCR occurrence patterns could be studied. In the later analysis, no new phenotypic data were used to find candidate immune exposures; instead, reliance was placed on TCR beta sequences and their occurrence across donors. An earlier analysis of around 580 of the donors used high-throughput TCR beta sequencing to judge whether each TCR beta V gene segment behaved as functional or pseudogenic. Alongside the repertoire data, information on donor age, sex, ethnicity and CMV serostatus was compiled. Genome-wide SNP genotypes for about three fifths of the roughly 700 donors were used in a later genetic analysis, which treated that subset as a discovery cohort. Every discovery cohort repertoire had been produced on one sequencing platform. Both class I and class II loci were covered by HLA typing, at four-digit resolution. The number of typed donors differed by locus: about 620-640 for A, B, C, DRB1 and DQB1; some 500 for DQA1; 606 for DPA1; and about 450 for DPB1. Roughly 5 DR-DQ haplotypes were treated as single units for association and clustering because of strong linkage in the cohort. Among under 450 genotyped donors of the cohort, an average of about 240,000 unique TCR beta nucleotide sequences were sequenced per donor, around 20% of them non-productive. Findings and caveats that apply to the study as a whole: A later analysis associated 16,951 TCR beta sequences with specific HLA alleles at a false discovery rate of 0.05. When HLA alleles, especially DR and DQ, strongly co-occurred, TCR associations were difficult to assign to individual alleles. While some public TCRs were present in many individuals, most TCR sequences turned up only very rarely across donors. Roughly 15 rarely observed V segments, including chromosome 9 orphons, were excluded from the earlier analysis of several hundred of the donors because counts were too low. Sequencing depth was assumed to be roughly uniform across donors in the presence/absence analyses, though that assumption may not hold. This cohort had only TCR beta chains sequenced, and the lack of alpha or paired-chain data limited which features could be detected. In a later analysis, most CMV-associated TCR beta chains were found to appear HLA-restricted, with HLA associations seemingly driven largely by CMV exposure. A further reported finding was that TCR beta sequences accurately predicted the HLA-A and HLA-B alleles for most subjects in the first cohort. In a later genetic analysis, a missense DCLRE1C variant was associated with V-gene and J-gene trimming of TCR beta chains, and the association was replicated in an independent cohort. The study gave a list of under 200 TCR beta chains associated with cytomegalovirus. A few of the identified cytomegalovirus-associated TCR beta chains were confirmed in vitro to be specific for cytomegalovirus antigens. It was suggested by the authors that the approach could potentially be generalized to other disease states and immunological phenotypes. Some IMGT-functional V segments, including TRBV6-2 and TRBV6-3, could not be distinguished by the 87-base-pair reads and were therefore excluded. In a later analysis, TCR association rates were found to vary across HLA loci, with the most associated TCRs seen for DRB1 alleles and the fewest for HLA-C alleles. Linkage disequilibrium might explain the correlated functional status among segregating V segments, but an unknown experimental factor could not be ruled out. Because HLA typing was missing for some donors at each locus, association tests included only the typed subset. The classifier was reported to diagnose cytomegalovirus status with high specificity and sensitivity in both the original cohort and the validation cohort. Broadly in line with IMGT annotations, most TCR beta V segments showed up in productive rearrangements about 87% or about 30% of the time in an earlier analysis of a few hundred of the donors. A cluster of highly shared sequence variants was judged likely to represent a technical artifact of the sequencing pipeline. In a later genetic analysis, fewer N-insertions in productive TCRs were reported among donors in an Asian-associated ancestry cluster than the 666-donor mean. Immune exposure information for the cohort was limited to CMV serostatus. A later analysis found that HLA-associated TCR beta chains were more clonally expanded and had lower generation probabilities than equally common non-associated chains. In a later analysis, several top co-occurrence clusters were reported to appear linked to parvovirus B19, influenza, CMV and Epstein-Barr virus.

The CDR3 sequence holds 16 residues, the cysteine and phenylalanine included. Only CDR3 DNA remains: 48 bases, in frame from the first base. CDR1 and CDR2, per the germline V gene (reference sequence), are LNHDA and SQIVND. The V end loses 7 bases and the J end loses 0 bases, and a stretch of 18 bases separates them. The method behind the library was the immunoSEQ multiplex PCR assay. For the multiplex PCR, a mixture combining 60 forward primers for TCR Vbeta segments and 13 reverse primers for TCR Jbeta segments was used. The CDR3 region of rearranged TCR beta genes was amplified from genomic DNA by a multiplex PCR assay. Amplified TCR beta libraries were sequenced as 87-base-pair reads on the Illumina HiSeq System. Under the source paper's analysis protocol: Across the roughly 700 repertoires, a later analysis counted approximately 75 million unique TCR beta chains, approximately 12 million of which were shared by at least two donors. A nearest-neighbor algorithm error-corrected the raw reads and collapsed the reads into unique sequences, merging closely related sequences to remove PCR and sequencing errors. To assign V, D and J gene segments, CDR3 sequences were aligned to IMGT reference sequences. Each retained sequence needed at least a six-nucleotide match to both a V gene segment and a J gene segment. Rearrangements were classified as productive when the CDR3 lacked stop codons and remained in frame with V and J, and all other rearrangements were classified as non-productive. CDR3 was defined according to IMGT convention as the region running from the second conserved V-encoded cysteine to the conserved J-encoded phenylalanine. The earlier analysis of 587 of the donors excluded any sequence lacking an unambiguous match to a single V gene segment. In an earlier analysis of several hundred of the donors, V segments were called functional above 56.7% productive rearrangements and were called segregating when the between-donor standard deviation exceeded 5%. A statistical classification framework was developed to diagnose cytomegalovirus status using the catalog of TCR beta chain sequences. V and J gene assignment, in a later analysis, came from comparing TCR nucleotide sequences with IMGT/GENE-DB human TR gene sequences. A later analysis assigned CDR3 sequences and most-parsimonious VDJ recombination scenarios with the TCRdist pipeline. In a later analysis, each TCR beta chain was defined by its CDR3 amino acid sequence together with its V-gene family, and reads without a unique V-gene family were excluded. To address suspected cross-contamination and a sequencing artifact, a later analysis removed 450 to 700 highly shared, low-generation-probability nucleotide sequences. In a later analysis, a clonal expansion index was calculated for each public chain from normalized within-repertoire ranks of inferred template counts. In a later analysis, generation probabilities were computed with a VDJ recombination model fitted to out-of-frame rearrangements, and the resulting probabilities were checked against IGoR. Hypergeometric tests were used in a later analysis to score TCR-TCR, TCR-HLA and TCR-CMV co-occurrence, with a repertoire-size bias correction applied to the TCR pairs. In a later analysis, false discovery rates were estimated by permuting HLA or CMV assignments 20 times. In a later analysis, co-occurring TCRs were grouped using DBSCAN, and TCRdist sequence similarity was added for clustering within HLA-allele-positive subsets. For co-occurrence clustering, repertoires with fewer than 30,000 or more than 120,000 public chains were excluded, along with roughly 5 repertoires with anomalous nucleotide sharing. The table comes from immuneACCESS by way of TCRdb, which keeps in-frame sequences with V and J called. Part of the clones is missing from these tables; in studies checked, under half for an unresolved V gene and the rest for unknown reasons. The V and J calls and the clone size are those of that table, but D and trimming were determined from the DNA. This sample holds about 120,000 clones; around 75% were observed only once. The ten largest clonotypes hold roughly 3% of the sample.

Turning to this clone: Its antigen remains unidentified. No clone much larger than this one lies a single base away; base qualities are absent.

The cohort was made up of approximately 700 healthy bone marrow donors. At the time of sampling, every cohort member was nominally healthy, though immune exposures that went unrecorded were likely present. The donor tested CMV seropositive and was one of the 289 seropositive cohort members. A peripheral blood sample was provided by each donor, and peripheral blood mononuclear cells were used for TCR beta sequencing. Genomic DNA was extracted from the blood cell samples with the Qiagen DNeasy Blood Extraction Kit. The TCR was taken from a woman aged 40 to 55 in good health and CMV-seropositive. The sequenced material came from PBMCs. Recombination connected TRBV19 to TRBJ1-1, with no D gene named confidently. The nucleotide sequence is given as TGTGCCAGTATCCGAGGGTACGACACTCTGAACACTGAAGCTTTCTTT. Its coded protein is CASIRGYDTLNTEAFF.